This T cell receptor (beta chain) was retrieved from a study of cytomegalovirus exposure and HLA in healthy donors (dated by TCRdb to about 2017). About the study as a whole: An earlier analysis of around 600 of the donors reported 250 to 350 Gb of sequence data and 100 million to 130 million unique TCR beta sequences from roughly 180 million T cells. An early release covering roughly 640 HLA-typed donors comprised approximately 300 gigabases of sequencing data and around 86 million unique TCR sequences. Among the approximately 430 genotyped donors, 75% to 90% belonged to the genetic ancestry cluster associated with self-reported Caucasian donors. The study aimed to test whether signatures of past pathogen exposure could be identified by cataloging public T cell receptors. The study profiled the T cell repertoires of some 610 subjects by immunosequencing and related them to cytomegalovirus serostatus. Along with the approximately 700-subject first cohort, a separate validation cohort of around 120 different subjects was used. To predict cytomegalovirus infection status, the study brought together high-throughput TCR immunosequencing, statistical association of individual TCRs with disease status, and machine learning. To study patterns of TCR occurrence, a later analysis re-analyzed previously published TCR beta repertoires from just over 650 donors and added high-resolution HLA genotyping. Rather than drawing on any new phenotypic data, the later analysis identified candidate immune exposures from TCR beta sequences and the way those sequences occurred across donors. In an earlier analysis of 587 of the donors, high-throughput TCR beta sequencing was used to judge whether each TCR beta V gene segment behaved as functional or pseudogenic. Donor age, sex, ethnicity and CMV serostatus were collected together with the repertoire data. Genome-wide SNP genotypes for about three fifths of the roughly 670 donors were used in a later genetic analysis, which treated that subset as a discovery cohort. Every repertoire in the discovery cohort had been generated on one and the same sequencing platform. Class I and class II HLA loci were covered by the typing at four-digit resolution. The number of typed donors differed by locus: roughly 629-630 for A, B, C, DRB1 and DQB1; about 520 for DQA1; 606 for DPA1; and around 470 for DPB1. Roughly five DR-DQ haplotypes were handled as single units for association and clustering, since linkage in the cohort was strong. Among about 360 genotyped donors of the cohort, an average of around 240,000 unique TCR beta nucleotide sequences were sequenced per donor, around 20% of them non-productive.

Library method: the immunoSEQ multiplex PCR assay. For the multiplex PCR, a mixture combining 60 forward primers for TCR Vbeta segments and 13 reverse primers for TCR Jbeta segments was used. A multiplex PCR assay on genomic DNA amplified the CDR3 region of rearranged TCR beta genes. Amplified TCR beta libraries were sequenced as 87-base-pair reads on the Illumina HiSeq System. In the original analysis: Across the 670 or so repertoires, a later analysis counted around 80 million unique TCR beta chains, 9.5 million to 12 million of which were shared by at least two donors. Raw reads were error-corrected and collapsed into unique sequences by a nearest-neighbor algorithm in which closely related sequences were merged to remove PCR and sequencing errors. To assign V, D and J gene segments, CDR3 sequences were aligned to IMGT reference sequences. For a sequence to be retained, at least a six-nucleotide match to both a V gene segment and a J gene segment was required. Rearrangements were classified as productive when the CDR3 lacked stop codons and remained in frame with V and J, and all other rearrangements were classified as non-productive. CDR3 was defined according to IMGT convention as the region running from the second conserved V-encoded cysteine to the conserved J-encoded phenylalanine. The earlier analysis of about 530 of the donors excluded any sequence lacking an unambiguous match to a single V gene segment. In an earlier analysis of some 590 of the donors, a V segment was called functional when productive rearrangements were above 56.7%, and segregating when the standard deviation between donors exceeded 5%. A statistical classification framework was built to diagnose cytomegalovirus status from the catalog of TCR beta chain sequences. In a later analysis, TCR nucleotide sequences were compared against IMGT/GENE-DB human TR gene sequences so that V and J genes could be assigned. A later analysis assigned CDR3 sequences and most-parsimonious VDJ recombination scenarios with the TCRdist pipeline. A later analysis defined each TCR beta chain by its CDR3 amino acid sequence plus V-gene family, and excluded reads lacking a unique V-gene family. To address suspected cross-contamination and a sequencing artifact, a later analysis removed 450 to 700 highly shared, low-generation-probability nucleotide sequences. In a later analysis, a clonal expansion index was calculated for each public chain from normalized within-repertoire ranks of inferred template counts. Generation probabilities in a later analysis came from a VDJ recombination model fitted to out-of-frame rearrangements, and those results were checked against IGoR. In a later analysis, hypergeometric tests were used to score TCR-TCR, TCR-HLA and TCR-CMV co-occurrence, with a repertoire-size bias correction applied to TCR pairs. To estimate false discovery rates, a later analysis permuted the HLA or CMV assignments 20 times. In a later analysis, co-occurring TCRs were grouped with DBSCAN, and TCRdist sequence similarity was added when clustering was performed within HLA-allele-positive subsets. Repertoires with fewer than 30,000 or more than 120,000 public chains were left out of co-occurrence clustering, as were five repertoires with anomalous nucleotide sharing. TCRdb carries this immuneACCESS record with in-frame sequences only. Its versions omit some clonotypes, under half of them owing to an unresolved V gene in the studies checked, with the rest unexplained. Clone size and the V and J calls come from that table; the DNA yielded D and trimming. This sample lists over 100,000 clones; less than 70% were detected once. The ten largest clones represent roughly 5.3% of the sample.

Results and caveats for the whole study, not just this receptor: Because HLA typing was unavailable for some donors at each locus, only the typed subset was used in association tests. According to a later analysis, TCR association rates differed among HLA loci, with DRB1 alleles showing the most associated TCRs and HLA-C alleles showing the fewest. For the cohort, immune exposure information was limited to CMV serostatus. A group of highly shared sequence variants was considered likely to be a technical artifact of the sequencing pipeline. The presence/absence analyses assumed that sequencing depth was roughly uniform across donors, and that assumption may not be true. Specific HLA alleles were associated with more than 15,000 TCR beta sequences at a false discovery rate of 0.05 in a later analysis. Most TCR sequences were seen in very few donors, while some public TCRs were found in many individuals. A later analysis found that HLA-associated TCR beta chains were more clonally expanded and had lower generation probabilities than equally common non-associated chains. A total of roughly 160 TCR beta chains were listed by the study as associated with cytomegalovirus. Some IMGT-functional V segments, including TRBV6-2 and TRBV6-3, could not be distinguished by the 87-base-pair reads and were therefore excluded. In this cohort, only TCR beta chains were sequenced, and detectable features were limited by the absence of alpha or paired-chain data. Correlated functional status among segregating V segments might reflect linkage disequilibrium, but an unknown experimental factor could not be ruled out. When HLA alleles, especially DR and DQ, strongly co-occurred, TCR associations were difficult to assign to individual alleles. Several of the top co-occurrence clusters appeared to be linked to parvovirus B19, influenza, CMV and Epstein-Barr virus, according to a later analysis. It was suggested by the authors that the approach could potentially be generalized to other disease states and immunological phenotypes. Most CMV-associated TCR beta chains appeared to be HLA-restricted in a later analysis, and the HLA associations seemed to be driven largely by CMV exposure. Compared with the approximately 670-donor mean, donors in an Asian-associated ancestry cluster had fewer N-insertions in productive TCRs, according to a later genetic analysis. In both the original and validation cohorts, the classifier was reported to diagnose cytomegalovirus status with high specificity and sensitivity. In an earlier analysis of 587 of the donors, most TCR beta V segments appeared in productive rearrangements about 87% or about 30% of the time, broadly matching IMGT annotations. Over 15 rarely observed V segments, including chromosome 9 orphons, were excluded from the earlier analysis of about 600 of the donors because counts were too low. In vitro tests confirmed that a few of the cytomegalovirus-associated TCR beta chains recognize cytomegalovirus antigens. An association between a missense DCLRE1C variant and V-gene and J-gene trimming of TCR beta chains was found in a later genetic analysis and replicated in an independent cohort. A further reported finding was that TCR beta sequences accurately predicted the HLA-A and HLA-B alleles for most subjects in the first cohort.

In total, approximately 700 healthy bone marrow donors made up the cohort. At the time of sampling, all cohort members were nominally healthy, though unrecorded immune exposures were likely present. The donor was CMV seropositive and was included in the group of approximately 310 seropositive cohort members. Every donor gave a peripheral blood sample, and the peripheral blood mononuclear cells from that sample were used for TCR beta sequencing. The Qiagen DNeasy Blood Extraction Kit was used to extract genomic DNA from the blood cell samples. Comments on this clone: Its antigen is currently not known. Base qualities are not recorded, but no much larger clone differs from it by a single base.

CDR1 SGHDT and CDR2 YYEEEE are derived from the germline V gene. The CDR3 spans 16 residues, from the cysteine through the phenylalanine. The retained sequence is limited to the CDR3, 48 bases, with the frame set at the first base. V is pruned by 3 bases and J by 0 bases, leaving 3 bases of the junction without a gene match. The clonotype originates from a woman in her seventies in good health and CMV-seropositive. Source material: PBMCs. The rearranged chain carries TRBV5-6 and TRBJ1-4, with TRBD1 identical over 9 junction bases. In nucleotides, the sequence is TGTGCCAGCAGCTCGGGACAGGGAGCAACTAATGAAAAACTGTTTTTT. The translation is CASSSGQGATNEKLFF. With the rest looked up from the reference TRBV5-6 and TRBJ1-4 genes rather than sequenced, the full variable domain is DAGVTQSPTHLIKTRGQQVTLRCSPKSGHDTVSWYQQALGQGPQFIFQYYEEEERQRGNFPDRFSGHQFPNYSSELNVNALLLGDSALYLCASSSGQGATNEKLFFGSGTQLSVL.